This passage covers 16 T cell receptor beta chains from one sample sequenced in a study of early T cells in non-severe SARS-CoV-2 infection. TCRdb processed the 5' RACE reads anew with MiXCR; each CDR3 protein has one entry. The table includes tens of thousands of distinct CDR3 sequences, approximately 7.6% detected once. Sequenced sample: whole blood. The receptors shown here come from an adult who was a healthcare worker with PCR-confirmed SARS-CoV-2 infection or an uninfected control (not recorded which).

V gene TRBV20-1 combines with J gene TRBJ1-1, with TRBD1 matching 9 bases. After removal of 6 bases from V and 1 base from J, the junction contained 3 bases not matched to a gene. The CDR3 is made up of 13 amino acids. The germline gives CDR1 DFQATT, CDR2 SNEGSKA (reference sequence). CDR3 in amino acids: CSAMTGGNTEAFF. In DNA, the CDR3 is TGCAGTGCAATGACAGGGGGGAACACTGAAGCTTTCTTT.

The chain combines TRBV20-1 with TRBJ2-7; 8 bases match TRBD1. In germline, CDR1 is DFQATT, CDR2 SNEGSKA (reference sequence). The V and J ends lost 3 bases and 3 bases, in that order; junction bases with no gene match: 16. The CDR3 covers 17 residues. The CDR3 spells CSASEAGGQGFRYEQYF. The CDR3 DNA sequence: TGCAGTGCTAGCGAGGCAGGGGGCCAGGGATTCCGCTACGAGCAGTACTTC.

The chain carries TRBV6-2 or TRBV6-3 and TRBJ2-3; D is possibly TRBD2 (6 bases). Germline CDR1 is MNHEY and CDR2 is SVGEGT. The CDR3 totals 13 residues. V lost 6 bases and J 4 bases, leaving 11 bases between the germline ends. CDR3 nucleotides: TGTGCCAGCAGCGGGAGCCACCCAGATACGCAGTATTTT. Its translation: CASSGSHPDTQYF.

This chain joins TRBV18 and TRBJ2-6; TRBD1 is a possible D gene (5 bases). The ends were cut back, 3 bases at V and 0 bases at J, with 6 bases in the middle. CDR1 is KGHSH, CDR2 LQKENI, per germline. The CDR3 is 15 amino acids. CDR3 loop: CASSPQGSGANVLTF. The DNA of the CDR3 is TGTGCCAGCTCACCTCAGGGCTCTGGGGCCAACGTCCTGACTTTC.

This clonotype appeared many times. This chain joins TRBV28 and TRBJ2-2, with D possibly being TRBD1 (6 bases). The germline V gene encodes CDR1 MDHEN and CDR2 SYDVKM. This CDR3 has 15 amino acids. V gave up 6 bases and J gave up 3 bases, with 14 bases separating them. The CDR3 region is CASRETGPYTGELFF. The CDR3 coding sequence is TGTGCCAGCAGGGAAACAGGGCCTTACACCGGGGAGCTGTTTTTT. Filled out from reference TRBV28 and TRBJ2-2, the complete variable domain reads DVKVTQSSRYLVKRTGEKVFLECVQDMDHENMFWYRQDPGLGLRLIYFSYDVKMKEKGDIPEGYSVSREKKERFSLILESASTNQTSMYLCASRETGPYTGELFFGEGSRLTVL.

This clonotype was counted only a few times. V gene TRBV6-6 combines with J gene TRBJ2-3; no firm D call. Looked up from germline, CDR1 is MNHNY and CDR2 is SVGAGI (reference sequence). V shed 8 bases and J shed 3 bases, with 12 bases lying between them. This CDR3 has 13 residues. CDR3: CASRYGRTDTQYF. CDR3 nucleotides: TGTGCCAGCCGGTATGGTCGGACAGATACGCAGTATTTT.

This clonotype was seen many times. The chain's CDR3 is CASSPRHSYEQYF. The CDR3, as DNA: TGTGCCAGCAGCCCTAGACACTCCTACGAGCAGTACTTC. This sequence joins TRBV7-2 and TRBJ2-7, with unresolved D. The CDR3 spans 13 residues. Germline lookup yields CDR1 SGHTA and CDR2 FQGNSA. V gave up 5 bases and J gave up 0 bases, with 8 bases separating them.

In its sample, this clonotype was seen a few times. The rearrangement links TRBV11-2 to TRBJ2-7; weak D call: TRBD1 (6 bases). Germline lookup yields CDR1 SGHAT and CDR2 FQNNGV. The CDR3 is 14 amino acids. The ends were cut back, 6 bases at V and 5 bases at J, with 17 bases in the middle. The CDR3 reads CASSRLLGANEQYF. The CDR3 DNA follows: TGTGCCAGCAGTCGTCTTCTGGGGGCCAACGAGCAGTACTTC.

This clonotype has more than one count but fewer than ten. The chain couples TRBV7-8 to TRBJ2-2; perhaps TRBD2 as D (5 bases). CDR1 is SGHVS and CDR2 is FQNEAQ in the germline V gene. The CDR3 extends over 16 amino acids. The ends were cut back, 2 bases at V and 5 bases at J, with 15 bases in the middle. This CDR3 is CASSLQADSTTGELFF. The CDR3 nucleotides are TGTGCCAGCAGCTTACAGGCGGACTCGACGACCGGGGAGCTGTTTTTT. Full variable domain (rest looked up from reference TRBV7-8 and TRBJ2-2): GAGVSQSPRYKVAKRGQDVALRCDPISGHVSLFWYQQALGQGPEFLTYFQNEAQLDKSGLPSDRFFAERPEGSVSTLKIQRTQQEDSAVYLCASSLQADSTTGELFFGEGSRLTVL.

This clonotype was counted at least ten times. The V and J genes are TRBV12-3 or TRBV12-4 and TRBJ2-7; possibly TRBD1 for D (6 bases). Deletions cut 5 bases from V and 4 bases from J, with 18 bases between. The CDR3 extends over 15 amino acids. CDR3 protein: CASSAGVPGVYEQYF. The CDR3 DNA reads as TGTGCCAGCAGTGCAGGGGTTCCCGGGGTATACGAGCAGTACTTC.

This clonotype was recorded a few times. The chain is built from TRBV7-3 and TRBJ2-2; D is uncertain. The germline CDR1 and CDR2 sequences are SGHTA and FQGTGA. V lost 2 bases, J lost 5 bases, and 3 bases lay in between. The CDR3 has 12 amino acids. The CDR3 DNA sequence: TGTGCCAGCAGCTTACTAACCGGGGAGCTGTTTTTT. Translation: CASSLLTGELFF.

The chain uses TRBV7-2 and TRBJ2-5; D could derive from TRBD1 or TRBD2 (6 bases each). In germline, CDR1 is SGHTA, CDR2 FQGNSA. V lost 5 bases and J lost 5, with 21 bases in between. The length of the CDR3 is 16 residues. The CDR3 DNA reads as TGTGCCAGCAGCCCCCGTTCGGGGGCGTATTTGGAGACCCAGTACTTC. It yields the protein CASSPRSGAYLETQYF.

This clonotype came up many times. The chain combines TRBV20-1 with TRBJ2-3; D is unclear. The CDR3 covers 16 residues. Deletions cut 4 bases from V and 0 bases from J, with 17 bases between. The V gene's germline CDR1 is DFQATT and CDR2 SNEGSKA (reference sequence). The CDR3 region is CSATPINGPSTDTQYF. The CDR3 coding sequence is TGCAGTGCTACGCCAATAAACGGTCCTAGCACAGATACGCAGTATTTT.

This clonotype was detected a few times. CDR3 amino acids: CASSRRAGDNYEQYF. The CDR3, as DNA: TGTGCCAGCAGCCGCCGGGCAGGGGATAACTACGAGCAGTACTTC. This chain links TRBV27 with TRBJ2-7; TRBD1 might be the D (6 bases). The germline V gene encodes CDR1 MNHEY and CDR2 SMNVEV (reference sequence). The CDR3 totals 15 residues. Between the trimmed V and J ends, which lost 6 bases and 3 bases, there was a span of 18 bases.

This sequence joins TRBV28 and TRBJ1-1; 8 bases match TRBD1. The trim removed 5 bases at V and 3 bases at J, leaving 8 bases unmatched. Per the germline V gene, CDR1 is MDHEN and CDR2 is SYDVKM. The CDR3 is made up of 15 amino acids. The CDR3, as DNA: TGTGCCAGCAGTCCCGCGGACAGGGACTACACTGAAGCTTTCTTT. Translating it yields CASSPADRDYTEAFF.

The V gene is TRBV28, the J gene TRBJ1-1, with D hard to call. Germline CDR1 is MDHEN and CDR2 is SYDVKM. This CDR3 comprises 15 residues. Trimming removed 2 bases from V and 1 base from J, with 11 bases in between. CDR3 bases: TGTGCCAGCAGTTTACCTGGCAGCTCGAACACTGAAGCTTTCTTT. This encodes CASSLPGSSNTEAFF. Filled out from reference TRBV28 and TRBJ1-1, the complete variable domain reads DVKVTQSSRYLVKRTGEKVFLECVQDMDHENMFWYRQDPGLGLRLIYFSYDVKMKEKGDIPEGYSVSREKKERFSLILESASTNQTSMYLCASSLPGSSNTEAFFGQGTRLTVV.